This T cell receptor beta chain is from a study of blood T cell repertoires in COVID-19. This CDR3 spans 15 amino acids. Assignment of participants to cohorts was predicated upon participant-reported clinical history. Source study methods: Reference gene primer amplification yielded estimated nucleated cell counts. TCRdb keeps only in-frame clones here, not all; method: immunoSEQ multiplex PCR. V and J calls and clone size are as listed in that table; D and trimming were resolved from the DNA. The data show fewer than 500,000 clones, 70% to 90% seen once. The sequencing input was PBMCs or T cells enriched from blood (not recorded which). This sequence joins TRBV21-1 and TRBJ1-2; the table's D gene call, TRBD1, was not cross checked with the DNA. TRBV21-1 is a pseudogene locus. The sequence came from a woman between 18 and 30 years old with acute COVID-19. This CDR3 reads CASTSRHPNNYGYTF. The CDR3 DNA reads as TGTGCCAGCACCTCTCGACATCCCAACAACTATGGCTACACCTTC.